The 32 T cell receptor beta chains below come from one sample, sequenced in a study of early T cells in non-severe SARS-CoV-2 infection. From the 5' RACE reads, TCRdb called clonotypes with MiXCR, one entry per CDR3 protein. Among 76,000 or so distinct CDR3 sequences listed, approximately 10% were seen once. The material sequenced was whole blood. The receptors shown here come from an adult who was a healthcare worker with PCR-confirmed SARS-CoV-2 infection or an uninfected control (not recorded which).

This clonotype showed up many times. CDR3 DNA: TGTGCCAGCAGCCCAACAGGGACCTACGAGCAGTACTTC. This encodes CASSPTGTYEQYF. The J gene is TRBJ2-7, the V gene TRBV9; maybe TRBD1 (6 bases). V lost 4 bases, J lost 2 bases, and 10 bases lay in between. The germline CDR1 and CDR2 sequences are SGDLS and YYNGEE. This CDR3 has 13 amino acids.

As to this clonotype: Just one base apart from a much larger clone, this may be a read error. Written as DNA, the CDR3 is TGTGCCAGCAGACTCGGGACAGTCTCTGGGACCAACGTCCTGACTTTC. Protein sequence: CASRLGTVSGTNVLTF. The chain joins TRBV6-1 to TRBJ2-6, with 7 bases aligning to TRBD1. This CDR3 is built from 16 residues. Germline CDR1 is MNHNS and CDR2 is SASEGT.

The V call is TRBV27, the J call TRBJ2-2; 8 nucleotides line up with TRBD2. Germline CDR1 reads MNHEY; CDR2 reads SMNVEV (reference sequence). The V gene end was trimmed by 6 bases and the J gene end by 0 bases; junction bases not matched to a gene: 3. The CDR3 is made up of 15 amino acids. The chain's CDR3 is CASRKLAANTGELFF. DNA of the CDR3: TGTGCCAGCAGGAAACTAGCGGCGAACACCGGGGAGCTGTTTTTT.

In its sample, this clonotype was seen a few times. CDR3 residues: CASSSPGQGPYGYTF. In nucleotides, the CDR3 is TGTGCCAGCAGTTCCCCGGGACAGGGACCCTATGGCTACACCTTC. V and J are TRBV6-5 and TRBJ1-2; TRBD1 aligns across 9 bases. This CDR3 is built from 15 residues. The junction had 7 bases not matched to a gene; V was cut back by 4 bases and J by 4 bases. Germline V gene lookup returns CDR1 MNHEY and CDR2 SVGAGI.

This clonotype occurred a few times. The chain couples TRBV29-1 to TRBJ2-7; 8 positions match TRBD1. Germline CDR1 SQVTM, CDR2 ANQGSEA. The V gene end was trimmed by 4 bases and the J gene end by 1 base; junction bases not matched to a gene: 3. This CDR3 has 13 residues. The CDR3 nucleotides are TGCAGCGTTGCGGACAGGGTTTCCTACGAGCAGTACTTC. Its translation: CSVADRVSYEQYF.

This clonotype was recorded a few times. The chain's CDR3 is CASSLVVSRDYGYTF. Written as DNA, the CDR3 is TGTGCCAGCAGCTTAGTGGTCAGTAGAGACTATGGCTACACCTTC. J is TRBJ1-2 and V is TRBV7-9; D is undetermined. The CDR3 consists of 15 residues. Deletions cut 1 base from V and 3 bases from J, with 12 bases between. Germline CDR1 and CDR2: SEHNR and FQNEAQ (reference sequence).

This clonotype was seen ten or more times. The chain joins TRBV14 to TRBJ1-1; TRBD1 matches 8 bases. V lost 4 bases, J lost 3 bases, and 7 bases stayed unmatched. CDR1 SGHDN and CDR2 FVKESK come from the germline V gene. The CDR3 sequence is 15 residues long. The CDR3 region is CASSPLRTGHTEAFF. DNA for the CDR3: TGTGCCAGCAGCCCCCTCCGGACAGGGCACACTGAAGCTTTCTTT.

Many counts were recorded for this clonotype. The V and J genes are TRBV5-5 and TRBJ2-2; no definite D call. Germline V gene data show CDR1 as SGHKS and CDR2 as YYEKEE (reference sequence). The CDR3 length is 13 residues. Trimming removed 0 bases at V and 4 bases at J, with 4 bases between. CDR3 sequence reads: CASSLAGTGELFF. Here the CDR3 DNA reads TGTGCCAGCAGCTTGGCGGGCACCGGGGAGCTGTTTTTT.

The chain uses TRBV5-4 and TRBJ1-6; D might be TRBD1 (6 bases). The V and J ends lost 4 bases and 7 bases respectively, with 6 bases between them. The CDR3 is made up of 12 amino acids. Germline values: CDR1 SGHNT, CDR2 YYREEE (reference sequence). CDR3 bases: TGTGCCAGCAGCACAGGGAATTCACCCCTCCACTTT. Its protein product is CASSTGNSPLHF.

This clonotype was picked up many times. The rearrangement uses TRBV5-1 and TRBJ2-5, with unresolved D. Germline CDR1 SGHRS, CDR2 YFSETQ. The CDR3 extends over 13 amino acids. Trimming took 3 bases from V and 0 from J, leaving 6 bases between them. The CDR3 bases are TGCGCCAGCAGCTACGACAACCAAGAGACCCAGTACTTC. Amino acid sequence: CASSYDNQETQYF. The entire variable domain, with the rest obtained from reference TRBV5-1 and TRBJ2-5, is as follows: KAGVTQTPRYLIKTRGQQVTLSCSPISGHRSVSWYQQTPGQGLQFLFEYFSETQRNKGNFPGRFSGRQFSNSRSEMNVSTLELGDSALYLCASSYDNQETQYFGPGTRLLVL.

This CDR3 is CASSLTTDRAMNTEAFF. The CDR3 nucleotides read TGTGCCAGCAGCTTAACAACGGACAGGGCAATGAACACTGAAGCTTTCTTT. The J gene is TRBJ1-1, the V gene TRBV7-3, with 8 positions matching TRBD1. There are 17 residues in the CDR3. Per the germline V gene, CDR1 is SGHTA and CDR2 is FQGTGA. V shed 0 bases and J 0 bases; nucleotides not matched to a gene: 6.

The rearrangement joins TRBV7-9 to TRBJ2-1; D may match TRBD1 or TRBD2 (5 bases each). The CDR3 is made up of 13 amino acids. Germline CDR1 SEHNR, CDR2 FQNEAQ (reference sequence). With 1 base removed from V and 15 bases from J, the gap between germline ends came to 16 bases. The CDR3 sequence: CASSLDGGQGRFF. The CDR3 DNA sequence: TGTGCCAGCAGCTTAGACGGCGGGCAGGGACGGTTCTTC.

This clonotype was seen repeatedly, ten times or more. CDR3: CASSKRQGAFASPLHF. The CDR3 DNA reads as TGTGCCAGCAGCAAAAGACAGGGGGCTTTTGCTTCACCCCTCCACTTT. This chain connects TRBV11-2 to TRBJ1-6, with TRBD1 matching 10 bases. V lost 5 bases to trimming and J lost 9 bases; unmatched junction nucleotides: 10. From germline, CDR1 is SGHAT and CDR2 FQNNGV. The CDR3 contains 16 residues.

At least ten counts were recorded for this clonotype. In nucleotides, the CDR3 is TGTGCCAGCAGCTTAGGGGGACTAGCGGGAGGAGATACGCAGTATTTT. Translating gives CASSLGGLAGGDTQYF. V and J are TRBV7-2 and TRBJ2-3, with 15 bases fitting TRBD2. Germline V gene lookup returns CDR1 SGHTA and CDR2 FQGNSA. After removal of 1 base from V and 5 bases from J, the junction contained 1 base not matched to a gene. The CDR3 has 16 residues. Full variable domain (rest looked up from reference TRBV7-2 and TRBJ2-3): GAGVSQSPSNKVTEKGKDVELRCDPISGHTALYWYRQSLGQGLEFLIYFQGNSAPDKSGLPSDRFSAERTGGSVSTLTIQRTQQEDSAVYLCASSLGGLAGGDTQYFGPGTRLTVL.

CDR3 sequence: CASRSTSGGPGEQFF. The DNA of the CDR3 is TGTGCCAGCAGGTCGACTAGCGGGGGGCCGGGTGAGCAGTTCTTC. This chain joins TRBV2 and TRBJ2-1, with 13 bases fitting TRBD2. Germline trimming cut 6 bases from V and 9 bases from J; bases unmatched to any gene: 8. The CDR3 is 15 residues long. Per the germline V gene, CDR1 is SNHLY and CDR2 is FYNNEI.

This clonotype was counted between two and nine times. The chain couples TRBV3-1 to TRBJ1-2; 11 positions match TRBD1. Looked up from germline, CDR1 is LGHDT and CDR2 is YNNKEL (reference sequence). The V gene end was trimmed by 1 base and the J gene end by 4 bases; junction bases not matched to a gene: 8. This CDR3 spans 17 amino acids. CDR3 in amino acids: CASSQVGQGVYSYGYTF. The CDR3 coding sequence is TGTGCCAGCAGCCAAGTGGGACAGGGGGTTTATAGCTATGGCTACACCTTC.

This clonotype appeared many times. This rearrangement joins TRBV27 to TRBJ1-5, with D hard to call. Germline V lookup: CDR1 MNHEY, CDR2 SMNVEV (reference sequence). V lost 3 bases and J lost 0, with 9 bases in between. This CDR3 spans 15 amino acids. As DNA, the CDR3 is TGTGCCAGCAGTTTTAGACGGGATAGCAATCAGCCCCAGCATTTT. This translates into CASSFRRDSNQPQHF.

This clonotype was detected ten times or more. V is TRBV30 and J is TRBJ1-5; D uncertain. Trimming left V 0 bases short and J 1 base short, with 7 bases between. Germline CDR1 reads GTSNPN; CDR2 reads SVGIG (reference sequence). This CDR3 spans 14 amino acids. The CDR3 bases are TGTGCCTGGAGTGTACGGCAGAGCAATCAGCCCCAGCATTTT. Translating gives CAWSVRQSNQPQHF.

The chain recombines TRBV7-9 with TRBJ2-7; TRBD1 matches 8 bases. Trimming took 3 bases from V and 3 from J; bases not matched to a gene: 10. Germline assignment: CDR1 SEHNR and CDR2 FQNEAQ (reference sequence). This CDR3 region has 16 residues. CDR3 region: CASSLGKTGDFYEQYF. CDR3 in DNA: TGTGCCAGCAGCTTGGGGAAGACAGGGGATTTCTACGAGCAGTACTTC.

CDR3 bases: TGCGCCAGCAGCCCTCCCGTGGCAGGGGACTACAATGAGCAGTTCTTC. It yields the protein CASSPPVAGDYNEQFF. The J gene is TRBJ2-1, the V gene TRBV5-1, with D perhaps matching TRBD1 (6 bases). Trimming pared 4 bases from V and 3 bases from J, leaving 17 bases between. Germline CDR1 reads SGHRS; CDR2 reads YFSETQ. This CDR3 is 16 amino acids long.

This clonotype was counted only a few times. CDR3 nucleotide sequence: TGTGCCAGCAGCCCCCCCCTCCGGGGGCAGGACACTGAAGCTTTCTTT. Translating gives CASSPPLRGQDTEAFF. The chain uses TRBV7-6 and TRBJ1-1, with TRBD1 as a possible D gene (6 bases). Germline values: CDR1 SGHVS, CDR2 FNYEAQ. This CDR3 is 16 amino acids long. Trimming cost V 5 bases and J 3 bases, with 19 bases left between them.

This clonotype has a count of ten or more. The rearrangement joins TRBV7-9 to TRBJ2-5, with D unresolved. The V end lost 1 base, the J end lost 4 bases, and 10 bases lay between the germline ends. The germline V gene encodes CDR1 SEHNR and CDR2 FQNEAQ (reference sequence). The CDR3 contains 14 residues. CDR3 nucleotides: TGTGCCAGCAGCTTAGGCGGACGGCCAGAGACCCAGTACTTC. Its translation is CASSLGGRPETQYF.

This clonotype has only a few counts. The rearrangement joins TRBV29-1 to TRBJ2-7; TRBD1 aligns across 9 bases. The CDR3 has 12 residues. Germline CDR1 is SQVTM and CDR2 is ANQGSEA. Here the CDR3 DNA reads TGCAGTGCCCGGGACAGGGCCGACGAGCAGTACTTC. The encoded protein is CSARDRADEQYF.

This clonotype was counted only a few times. The chain links TRBV7-3 to TRBJ2-1; 12 nucleotides match TRBD2. Trimming cost V 1 base and J 6 bases; bases outside gene matches: 7. The CDR3 runs to 17 residues. The germline CDR1 and CDR2 sequences are SGHTA and FQGTGA. The CDR3 coding sequence is TGTGCCAGCAGCTTAATGGCTAGCGGGGGGGCCGTCAATGAGCAGTTCTTC. It codes for CASSLMASGGAVNEQFF.

The chain recombines TRBV10-2 with TRBJ2-5; 7 positions agree with TRBD2. Germline trimming cut 0 bases from V and 6 bases from J; bases unmatched to any gene: 4. From germline, CDR1 is WSHSY and CDR2 SAAADI. The CDR3 totals 14 residues. As DNA, the CDR3 is TGCGCCAGCAGTGAGTCGGGGGGAGGGAAGACCCAGTACTTC. Amino acids: CASSESGGGKTQYF.

J is TRBJ2-1 and V is TRBV12-3 or TRBV12-4, with 8 bases matching TRBD2. Trimming removed 0 bases from V and 1 base from J; junction bases left unmatched: 5. CDR3 size: 17 residues. The CDR3 bases are TGTGCCAGCAGTTTAGCCACTAGCGGCTTATCCTACAATGAGCAGTTCTTC. Translation: CASSLATSGLSYNEQFF.

This clonotype was seen at least ten times. The chain joins TRBV3-1 to TRBJ1-4; 7 bases fit TRBD1. The CDR3 length is 15 residues. Germline lookup yields CDR1 LGHDT and CDR2 YNNKEL (reference sequence). With V trimmed by 4 bases and J by 4 bases, 6 bases remained unmatched. CDR3 bases: TGTGCCAGCAGCCTCAGGGGGACAGATAATGAAAAACTGTTTTTT. Its protein product is CASSLRGTDNEKLFF.

This clonotype was seen at least ten times. This sequence joins TRBV20-1 and TRBJ2-1; D not resolved. Per the germline V gene, CDR1 is DFQATT and CDR2 is SNEGSKA (reference sequence). The V end was cut by 6 bases, the J end by 8 bases, with 11 bases between. The CDR3 is 11 amino acids. The CDR3 here is CSAPISHEQFF. The DNA for the CDR3 is TGCAGTGCACCCATCAGCCATGAGCAGTTCTTC.

This clonotype was seen more than once but under ten times. V is TRBV29-1 and J is TRBJ2-4; the D is unclear. The length of the CDR3 is 10 residues. The germline gives CDR1 SQVTM, CDR2 ANQGSEA. V was trimmed by 5 bases and J by 6 bases, leaving 5 bases between them. As DNA, the CDR3 is TGCAGCGTTCTTCTAAACATTCAGTACTTC. This gives the protein CSVLLNIQYF.

The rearrangement links TRBV12-3 or TRBV12-4 to TRBJ1-6, with D hard to call. The CDR3 covers 18 residues. Trimming removed 6 bases at V and 0 bases at J, with 18 bases between. This CDR3 reads CASSSPLGKTSYNSPLHF. CDR3 bases: TGTGCCAGCAGCTCCCCGTTGGGGAAGACCTCCTATAATTCACCCCTCCACTTT.

In this sample, this clonotype turned up many times. V and J are TRBV10-1 and TRBJ1-1; 7 bases agree with TRBD1. V lost 5 bases to trimming and J lost 1 base; unmatched junction nucleotides: 4. Germline assignment: CDR1 WNHNN and CDR2 SYGVQD (reference sequence). The CDR3 is made up of 14 amino acids. The chain's CDR3 is CASSRDSSNTEAFF. CDR3 in DNA: TGCGCCAGCAGTAGGGACAGCTCGAACACTGAAGCTTTCTTT.

This clonotype was seen only a few times. V and J are TRBV3-1 and TRBJ2-7; D unresolved. Germline assignment: CDR1 LGHDT and CDR2 YNNKEL (reference sequence). The V and J ends lost 5 bases and 3 bases respectively, with 8 bases between them. The CDR3 spans 12 residues. The CDR3 here is CASSGDYYEQYF. The CDR3 DNA sequence: TGTGCCAGCAGCGGGGATTACTACGAGCAGTACTTC.